The entry below describes one T cell receptor beta chain. What it recognizes is unknown. Here immunoSEQ multiplex PCR was the method, and the copy in TCRdb shows in-frame clones only, minus some. This sample has about 87,000 clones, with roughly 80% found just once. Time point specified: after dendritic cell vaccination, including at tumor progression/relapse. This CDR3 contains 15 residues. Trimming took off 3 bases at V and 4 bases at J, with 15 bases between the two ends. Germline lookup yields CDR1 LNHDA and CDR2 SQIVND (reference sequence). The sample is drawn from a study of glioma-infiltrating T cells after dendritic cell vaccination. Across the whole study: Samples are from glioblastoma patients in Phase I and II dendritic cell vaccine trials. Autologous tumor lysate-pulsed dendritic cell vaccination was given between the early 2000s and the early 2010s. Study observations and caveats: Estimated pretreatment TIL content predicted outcome after dendritic cell vaccination. No direct clonality-survival link was found; a diverse polyclonal response may matter.

The rearrangement joins TRBV19 to TRBJ1-2; possibly TRBD1 for D (5 bases). The material was blood, obtained after dendritic cell vaccination. The sequence was collected from a human donor with glioblastoma. The CDR3 protein is CASSMALGGVYGYTF. The CDR3 DNA is TGTGCCAGTAGTATGGCCCTTGGAGGGGTCTATGGCTACACCTTC. The full variable domain, in which reference TRBV19 and TRBJ1-2 provide the parts outside the CDR3, is DGGITQSPKYLFRKEGQNVTLSCEQNLNHDAMYWYRQDPGQGLRLIYYSQIVNDFQKGDIAEGYSVSREKKESFPLTVTSAQKNPTAFYLCASSMALGGVYGYTFGSGTRLTVV.